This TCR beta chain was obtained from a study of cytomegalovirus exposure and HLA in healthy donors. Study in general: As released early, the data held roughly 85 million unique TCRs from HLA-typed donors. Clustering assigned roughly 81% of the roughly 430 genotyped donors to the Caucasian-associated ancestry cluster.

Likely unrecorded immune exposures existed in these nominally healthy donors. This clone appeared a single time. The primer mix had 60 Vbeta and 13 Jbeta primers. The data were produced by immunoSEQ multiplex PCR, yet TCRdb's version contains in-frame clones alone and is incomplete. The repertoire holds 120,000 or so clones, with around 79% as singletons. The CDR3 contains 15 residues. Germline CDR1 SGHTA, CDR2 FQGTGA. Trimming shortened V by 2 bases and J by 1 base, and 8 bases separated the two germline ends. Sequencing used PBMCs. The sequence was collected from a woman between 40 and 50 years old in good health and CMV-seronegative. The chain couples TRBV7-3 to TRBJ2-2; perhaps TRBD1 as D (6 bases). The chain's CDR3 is CASSLQGGNTGELFF. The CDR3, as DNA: TGTGCCAGCAGCTTACAAGGGGGGAACACCGGGGAGCTGTTTTTT.